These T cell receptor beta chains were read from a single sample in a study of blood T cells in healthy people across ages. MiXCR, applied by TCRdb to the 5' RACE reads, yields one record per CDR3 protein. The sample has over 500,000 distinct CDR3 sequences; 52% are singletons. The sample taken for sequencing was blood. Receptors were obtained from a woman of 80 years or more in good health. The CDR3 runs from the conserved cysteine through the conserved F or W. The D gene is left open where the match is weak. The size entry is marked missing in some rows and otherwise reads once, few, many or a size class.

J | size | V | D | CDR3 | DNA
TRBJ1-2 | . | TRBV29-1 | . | CSVERQPPIPQTPYGYTF | TGCAGCGTTGAACGTCAGCCCCCAATCCCTCAAACTCCCTATGGCTACACCTTC
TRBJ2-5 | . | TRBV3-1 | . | CASSQDLARTTSQETQYF | TGTGCCAGCAGCCAAGATTTGGCTAGGACCACAAGCCAAGAGACCCAGTACTTC
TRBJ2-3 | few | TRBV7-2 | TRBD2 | CASSSIAGGGTQYF | TGTGCCAGCAGCTCGATAGCGGGGGGCGGTACGCAGTATTTT
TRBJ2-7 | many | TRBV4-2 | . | CASSPTNTGSYEQYF | TGTGCCAGCAGCCCTACAAACACAGGGAGCTACGAGCAGTACTTC
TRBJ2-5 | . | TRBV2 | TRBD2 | CASSIAGGPQETQYF | TGTGCCAGCAGTATAGCGGGGGGGCCCCAAGAGACCCAGTACTTC
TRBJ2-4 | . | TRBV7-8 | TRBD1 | CASSAQGASGIQYF | TGTGCCAGCAGCGCACAGGGGGCGTCGGGCATTCAGTACTTC
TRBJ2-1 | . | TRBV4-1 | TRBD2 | CASSQDRPSGYNEQFF | TGCGCCAGCAGCCAAGATCGACCTAGCGGCTACAATGAGCAGTTCTTC
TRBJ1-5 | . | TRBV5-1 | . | CASSTSQPQHF | TGCGCCAGCAGCACCAGTCAGCCCCAGCATTTT
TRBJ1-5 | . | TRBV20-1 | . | CSATTGSQPQHF | TGCAGTGCTACTACAGGGTCTCAGCCCCAGCATTTT
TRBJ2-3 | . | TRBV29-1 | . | CSVGVFGGSSTDTQYF | TGCAGCGTTGGGGTGTTTGGGGGGTCAAGCACAGATACGCAGTATTTT
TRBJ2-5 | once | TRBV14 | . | CVSSLRGQETQYF | TGTGTCAGCAGCCTCCGGGGCCAAGAGACCCAGTACTTC
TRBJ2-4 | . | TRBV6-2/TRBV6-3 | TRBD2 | CASSYSELAGPLAKNIQYF | TGTGCCAGCAGTTACTCAGAACTAGCGGGGCCCCTAGCCAAAAACATTCAGTACTTC
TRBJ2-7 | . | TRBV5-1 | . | CASSLRGVDEQYF | TGCGCCAGCAGCTTGCGGGGCGTAGACGAGCAGTACTTC
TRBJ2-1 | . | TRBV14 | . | CASSQNRATEQFF | TGTGCCAGCAGCCAGAACAGGGCTACTGAGCAGTTCTTC
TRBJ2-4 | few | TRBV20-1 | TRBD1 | CSARDRGLAKNIQYF | TGCAGTGCTAGAGATAGGGGGCTGGCCAAAAACATTCAGTACTTC
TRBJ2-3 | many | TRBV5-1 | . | CASSLAQGSDTDTQYF | TGCGCCAGCAGCTTGGCCCAGGGGTCCGACACAGATACGCAGTATTTT
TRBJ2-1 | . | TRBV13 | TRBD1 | CASNSQGLPYNEQFF | TGTGCCAGCAACTCACAGGGGTTACCCTACAATGAGCAGTTCTTC
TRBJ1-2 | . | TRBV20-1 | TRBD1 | CSVWDRGYGYTF | TGCAGTGTTTGGGACAGGGGGTATGGCTACACCTTC
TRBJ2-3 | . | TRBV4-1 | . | CASSQDGGPGRTDTQYF | TGCGCCAGCAGCCAGGACGGGGGACCGGGACGCACAGATACGCAGTATTTT
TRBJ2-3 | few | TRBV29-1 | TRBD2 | CSVVVRGGTDTQYF | TGCAGCGTTGTGGTCCGGGGGGGCACAGATACGCAGTATTTT
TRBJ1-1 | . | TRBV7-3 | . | CASSKKVGGNTEAFF | TGTGCCAGCAGCAAAAAAGTGGGGGGGAACACTGAAGCTTTCTTT
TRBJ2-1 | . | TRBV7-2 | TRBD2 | CASSVSGVRYNEQFF | TGTGCCAGCAGCGTCAGCGGGGTACGCTACAATGAGCAGTTCTTC
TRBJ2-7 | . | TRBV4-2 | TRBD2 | CASSPWGAGASYEQYF | TGTGCCAGCAGCCCCTGGGGAGCGGGGGCCTCCTACGAGCAGTACTTC
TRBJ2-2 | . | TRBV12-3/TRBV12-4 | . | CASSPSPAATGELFF | TGTGCCAGCAGTCCTTCCCCCGCGGCCACCGGGGAGCTGTTTTTT
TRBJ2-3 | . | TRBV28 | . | CASSPTEVTDTQYF | TGTGCCAGCAGCCCGACCGAGGTCACAGATACGCAGTATTTT
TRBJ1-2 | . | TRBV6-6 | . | CASSYVRGASSGYTF | TGTGCCAGCAGTTACGTTCGGGGGGCCTCTAGCGGCTACACCTTC